Below are 10 T cell receptor beta chains sequenced from a single sample in a study of cytomegalovirus exposure and HLA in healthy donors. PCR employed 60 Vbeta and 13 Jbeta primers. TCRdb keeps only in-frame clones here, not all; method: immunoSEQ multiplex PCR. Altogether fewer than 200,000 clones are present, around 80% being singletons, with the ten largest covering 0.75% to 0.9%. Sequenced sample: PBMCs. The receptors derive from a woman aged 18-35 years in good health and CMV-seronegative.

The chain uses TRBV27 and TRBJ1-2, with 11 bases fitting TRBD1. The V gene end was trimmed by 4 bases and the J gene end by 6 bases; junction bases not matched to a gene: 10. Germline values: CDR1 MNHEY, CDR2 SMNVEV (reference sequence). The CDR3 runs to 16 residues. The CDR3 DNA sequence: TGTGCCAGCAGTTCCCAGGACAGGGGGCGTTTTGATGGCTACACCTTC. Protein: CASSSQDRGRFDGYTF.

This rearrangement joins TRBV28 to TRBJ2-1; D is possibly TRBD2 (5 bases). Trimming took off 6 bases at V and 6 bases at J, with 9 bases between the two ends. CDR3 length: 12 amino acids. From germline, CDR1 is MDHEN and CDR2 SYDVKM. CDR3 DNA: TGTGCCAGCAGCCGCGGGCGCAATGAGCAGTTCTTC. Translation gives CASSRGRNEQFF.

The rearrangement links TRBV2 to TRBJ2-3, with TRBD2 identical over 10 bases. V trimming: 1 base; J trimming: 2 bases; junction bases outside the gene matches: 3. Germline V gene sequence: CDR1 SNHLY, CDR2 FYNNEI. This CDR3 is built from 16 residues. The DNA of the CDR3 is TGTGCCAGCAGTGAAGGGACTAGCGGAAACACAGATACGCAGTATTTT. It yields the protein CASSEGTSGNTDTQYF.

This sequence joins TRBV7-2 and TRBJ1-1; D gene unclear. The CDR3 is 13 residues long. Trimming left V 5 bases short and J 3 bases short, with 10 bases between. Germline CDR1 reads SGHTA; CDR2 reads FQGNSA. The CDR3 is CASSPSRDTEAFF. The CDR3 DNA follows: TGTGCCAGCAGCCCCTCCCGGGACACTGAAGCTTTCTTT.

The chain joins TRBV27 to TRBJ2-3; TRBD1 matches 10 bases. CDR1 is MNHEY and CDR2 is SMNVEV in the germline V gene (reference sequence). There are 21 residues in the CDR3. V shed 4 bases, J shed 1 base, and the junction held 20 bases outside the gene matches. CDR3 loop: CASSSRRTGGRRERGTDTQYF. The CDR3 DNA sequence: TGTGCCAGCAGTTCCCGGAGGACAGGGGGAAGGAGGGAGAGGGGCACAGATACGCAGTATTTT.

The V call is TRBV25-1, the J call TRBJ1-4; 8 bases line up with TRBD1. Trimming cost V 4 bases and J 8 bases; bases outside gene matches: 12. The CDR3 runs 16 residues. Germline V gene sequence: CDR1 MGHDK, CDR2 SYGVNS. CDR3 amino acids: CASSAPVRQGAEKLFF. For the CDR3, the DNA is TGTGCCAGCAGTGCACCCGTGAGGCAGGGGGCGGAAAAACTGTTTTTT.

This chain joins TRBV11-2 and TRBJ1-5; D is undetermined. Germline CDR1 SGHAT, CDR2 FQNNGV. There are 13 residues in the CDR3. V lost 0 bases and J 6 bases, leaving 6 bases between the germline ends. The chain's CDR3 is CASSLDRRQPQHF. The DNA of the CDR3 is TGTGCCAGCAGCTTAGACAGGCGTCAGCCCCAGCATTTT.

This chain joins TRBV11-3 and TRBJ1-2, with TRBD1 matching over 7 bases. This CDR3 region has 15 residues. The junction had 12 bases not matched to a gene; V was cut back by 4 bases and J by 7 bases. Germline V CDR1 and CDR2: SGHNT, YENEEA. This CDR3 reads CASSSTRGTGAGYTF. The CDR3 DNA is TGTGCCAGCAGCTCTACCCGGGGAACAGGGGCTGGCTACACCTTC.

CDR3 loop: CASSLRGGSYAFF. The CDR3 bases are TGTGCCAGCAGTTTAAGGGGGGGGTCGTACGCTTTCTTT. V usage is TRBV27 and J usage is TRBJ1-1, with TRBD1 as a possible D gene (6 bases). This CDR3 has 13 amino acids. CDR1 and CDR2 (germline): MNHEY, SMNVEV (reference sequence). V lost 2 bases, J lost 11 bases, and 15 bases lay in between.

J is TRBJ2-3 and V is TRBV27, with 10 positions matching TRBD2. The CDR3 is 18 residues long. V lost 2 bases, J lost 4 bases, and 12 bases stayed unmatched. Per germline, CDR1 MNHEY and CDR2 SMNVEV (reference sequence). CDR3 nucleotides: TGTGCCAGCAGTTTAAAGTCCCTAGCGGGAGCAAGGGCAGATACGCAGTATTTT. Translation gives CASSLKSLAGARADTQYF.